Following are 18 T cell receptor beta chains from one sample sequenced in a study of cytotoxic CD8 clonotypes in ibrutinib-treated CLL. Repertoires were generated with immunoSEQ multiplex PCR, while TCRdb's copy carries only in-frame clones and drops some. The sample holds fewer than 400,000 clones; approximately 67% are singletons and the top ten take just under 6.5%. Material: PBMCs, obtained after 36 months of ibrutinib treatment. The receptor set was obtained from a human donor with chronic lymphocytic leukemia.

The chain employs TRBV28 and TRBJ2-2, with D perhaps matching TRBD1 (6 bases). This CDR3 region has 16 residues. Trimming pared 6 bases from V and 1 base from J, leaving 15 bases between. Germline CDR1 is MDHEN and CDR2 is SYDVKM. CDR3 DNA sequence: TGTGCCAGCAGGCCGAACAGGGATCTGAACACCGGGGAGCTGTTTTTT. Its translation is CASRPNRDLNTGELFF.

A note on this clone: The sample contains more than one DNA sequence encoding this CDR3. CDR3 in amino acids: CASSVVGGGYTF. CDR3 bases: TGTGCCAGCAGCGTAGTAGGGGGCGGCTACACCTTC. The chain is built from TRBV9 and TRBJ1-2; TRBD1 matches 7 bases. With V trimmed by 0 bases and J by 8 bases, 1 base remained unmatched. This CDR3 is built from 12 residues. Germline CDR1 reads SGDLS; CDR2 reads YYNGEE.

The chain recombines TRBV5-1 with TRBJ2-5; TRBD2 agrees at 7 bases. CDR1 and CDR2 from the germline V gene are SGHRS and YFSETQ. Losses at the gene ends were 0 bases for V and 9 bases for J; bases not matched to a gene: 14. This CDR3 comprises 16 residues. The CDR3 nucleotides read TGCGCCAGCAGCTTGGAGCCCTCTCACGGGGGGTCGGCCCAGTACTTC. Translated, it gives CASSLEPSHGGSAQYF. Full variable domain (missing parts from reference TRBV5-1 and TRBJ2-5): KAGVTQTPRYLIKTRGQQVTLSCSPISGHRSVSWYQQTPGQGLQFLFEYFSETQRNKGNFPGRFSGRQFSNSRSEMNVSTLELGDSALYLCASSLEPSHGGSAQYFGPGTRLLVL.

The chain recombines TRBV27 with TRBJ2-1, with D unresolved. The V gene's germline CDR1 is MNHEY and CDR2 SMNVEV (reference sequence). The CDR3 loop spans 15 amino acids. V lost 2 bases and J lost 4, with 12 bases in between. The CDR3 sequence: CASSLGLSAYNEQFF. The DNA of the CDR3 is TGTGCCAGCAGTTTAGGGCTTTCCGCATACAATGAGCAGTTCTTC.

The J gene is TRBJ1-5, the V gene TRBV27, with D uncertain. This CDR3 comprises 15 residues. Trimming pared 0 bases from V and 9 bases from J, leaving 15 bases between. Germline-derived CDR1 and CDR2 are MNHEY and SMNVEV (reference sequence). For the CDR3, the DNA is TGTGCCAGCAGTTTATCCCGCCCCCGGGGAGGGCCCCAGCATTTT. This translates into CASSLSRPRGGPQHF.

The chain employs TRBV28 and TRBJ2-1; possibly TRBD2 for D (5 bases). V dropped 4 bases and J dropped 2 bases, with 18 bases sitting between them. The germline V gene encodes CDR1 MDHEN and CDR2 SYDVKM. The CDR3 covers 17 residues. DNA of the CDR3: TGTGCCAGCAGTTGGGCGGGCCTTCTTGGGACCTACAATGAGCAGTTCTTC. Its protein product is CASSWAGLLGTYNEQFF.

The rearrangement joins TRBV6-5 to TRBJ2-7; TRBD1 aligns across 8 bases. CDR1 MNHEY and CDR2 SVGAGI come from the germline V gene. J gave up 5 bases and V 7 bases, and 10 bases lay outside the gene matches. This CDR3 region has 14 residues. CDR3: CASILDRGEDEQYF. In DNA, the CDR3 is TGTGCCAGCATCCTAGACAGGGGAGAAGACGAGCAGTACTTC.

The rearrangement joins TRBV4-1 to TRBJ2-3; D unclear. The CDR3 has 15 amino acids. The V end was cut by 0 bases, the J end by 8 bases, with 15 bases between. CDR1 MGHRA and CDR2 YSYEKL come from the germline V gene. For the CDR3, the DNA is TGCGCCAGCAGCCAAGAAGAGGCTAGTCGGAGTACGCAGTATTTT. This gives the protein CASSQEEASRSTQYF.

The rearrangement joins TRBV27 to TRBJ2-7; unclear D gene. The CDR3 has 12 amino acids. Trimming left V 7 bases short and J 0 bases short, with 7 bases between. The germline V gene has CDR1 MNHEY and CDR2 SMNVEV (reference sequence). CDR3 coding DNA: TGTGCCAGCAAATCCCGCTCCTACGAGCAGTACTTC. Translated: CASKSRSYEQYF.

This chain uses TRBV5-6 with TRBJ2-7; D perhaps matches TRBD2 (5 bases). Trimming left V 4 bases short and J 6 bases short, with 17 bases between. CDR3 length: 14 residues. Germline-derived CDR1 and CDR2 are SGHDT and YYEEEE. The CDR3 reads CASSRMEVFSEQYF. For the CDR3, the DNA is TGTGCCAGCAGCCGGATGGAGGTCTTTTCCGAGCAGTACTTC. Combining the CDR3 with reference TRBV5-6 and TRBJ2-7 gives the whole variable domain DAGVTQSPTHLIKTRGQQVTLRCSPKSGHDTVSWYQQALGQGPQFIFQYYEEEERQRGNFPDRFSGHQFPNYSSELNVNALLLGDSALYLCASSRMEVFSEQYFGPGTRLTVT.

This chain joins TRBV19 and TRBJ1-2; D is perhaps TRBD1 (5 bases). Trimming pared 10 bases from V and 2 bases from J, leaving 11 bases between. Germline V lookup: CDR1 LNHDA, CDR2 SQIVND (reference sequence). The CDR3 loop spans 12 amino acids. As DNA, the CDR3 is TGTGCCACTAAGGGACGGAACTATGGCTACACCTTC. It translates to CATKGRNYGYTF.

This clone was found a few times. V gene TRBV10-2 combines with J gene TRBJ2-5, with D hard to call. Between the trimmed V and J ends, which lost 4 bases and 4 bases, there was a span of 25 bases. The germline gives CDR1 WSHSY, CDR2 SAAADI. CDR3 length equals 18 residues. The CDR3: CASSGIARTRGWGETQYF. The CDR3 DNA is TGCGCCAGCAGTGGAATCGCCAGGACCCGTGGCTGGGGAGAGACCCAGTACTTC.

This clone came up once. The chain combines TRBV6-5 with TRBJ2-7, with 7 bases fitting TRBD1. Germline lookup yields CDR1 MNHEY and CDR2 SVGAGI. Trimming took 0 bases from V and 7 from J; bases not matched to a gene: 3. The length of the CDR3 is 13 residues. CDR3 sequence: CASSYSRQGEQYF. DNA for the CDR3: TGTGCCAGCAGTTACTCCAGACAGGGAGAGCAGTACTTC.

The chain recombines TRBV19 with TRBJ2-2; D not certain. CDR3 size: 16 residues. The V end was cut by 2 bases, the J end by 0 bases, with 10 bases between. Germline assignment: CDR1 LNHDA and CDR2 SQIVND (reference sequence). The CDR3 region has the DNA TGTGCCAGTAGTATAAATTGGGCTTCGAACACCGGGGAGCTGTTTTTT. It codes for CASSINWASNTGELFF.

The V call is TRBV5-1, the J call TRBJ2-7; tentative D call: TRBD1 (5 bases). Trimming left V 0 bases short and J 6 bases short, with 16 bases between. CDR1 is SGHRS and CDR2 is YFSETQ in the germline V gene. The CDR3 consists of 15 residues. The CDR3 DNA is TGCGCCAGCAGCTTGGAGGCAGGGAAAGGCTCCGAGCAGTACTTC. It is translated as CASSLEAGKGSEQYF.

CDR3 DNA: TGCGCCAGCAGCCCTGACAGGGGTTTGGAGACCCAGTACTTC. Translating it yields CASSPDRGLETQYF. V is TRBV5-1 and J is TRBJ2-5; TRBD1 aligns across 8 bases. Germline CDR1 is SGHRS and CDR2 is YFSETQ. Germline trimming cut 4 bases from V and 5 bases from J; bases unmatched to any gene: 7. The CDR3 consists of 14 residues.

The rearrangement links TRBV23-1 to TRBJ2-1, with a weak D call TRBD1 (6 bases). TRBV23-1 is reported as an ORF; its role is uncertain. This CDR3 comprises 15 residues. V lost 3 bases to trimming and J lost 4 bases, with 13 bases between them. The chain's CDR3 is CASSHYRDTYNEQFF. The CDR3 region has the DNA TGCGCCAGCAGTCATTATCGGGACACATACAATGAGCAGTTCTTC.

The rearrangement uses TRBV6-1 and TRBJ1-2; D gene uncertain. The V and J ends lost 1 base and 1 base respectively, with 16 bases between them. Germline V gene sequence: CDR1 MNHNS, CDR2 SASEGT. The CDR3 runs 17 residues. The CDR3 sequence: CASSEESVAVLNYGYTF. In nucleotides, the CDR3 is TGTGCCAGCAGTGAAGAATCGGTTGCAGTGCTTAACTATGGCTACACCTTC.